The text below deals with one TCR beta chain. TCRdb keeps only in-frame clones here, not all; method: immunoSEQ multiplex PCR. The table shows about 52,000 clones, with approximately 85% occurring only once. The germline V and J ends were trimmed by 5 bases and 4 bases, with 18 bases remaining between them. The V gene's germline CDR1 is LGHDT and CDR2 YNNKEL (reference sequence). This CDR3 has 16 amino acids. This entry is derived from a study of blood T cell repertoires in COVID-19. Study summary: The United States, Italy and Spain provided the acute and convalescent COVID-19 samples. PBMCs, B-cell-depleted T cells, or T cells provided the cDNA or gDNA that made up the material.

This sequence originates from an elderly woman with COVID-19, enrolled during active disease. The specimen sequenced was peripheral blood. V and J are TRBV3-1 (or the pseudogene TRBV3-2) and TRBJ1-3, with D possibly being TRBD1 (6 bases). CDR3 sequence: CASSDLLGAFGNTIYF. DNA of the CDR3: TGTGCCAGCAGCGACCTTTTGGGGGCCTTCGGAAACACCATATATTTT.